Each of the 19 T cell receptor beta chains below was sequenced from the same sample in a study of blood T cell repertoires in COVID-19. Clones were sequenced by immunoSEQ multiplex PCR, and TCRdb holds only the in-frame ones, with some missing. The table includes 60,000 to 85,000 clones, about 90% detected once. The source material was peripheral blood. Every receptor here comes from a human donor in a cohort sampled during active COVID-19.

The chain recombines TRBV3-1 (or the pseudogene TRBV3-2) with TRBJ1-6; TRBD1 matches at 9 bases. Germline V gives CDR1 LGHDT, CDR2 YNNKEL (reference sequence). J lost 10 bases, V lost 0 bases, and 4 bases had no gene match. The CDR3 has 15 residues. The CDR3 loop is CASSQEGTGTSPLHF. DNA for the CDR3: TGTGCCAGCAGCCAAGAGGGGACAGGGACATCACCCCTCCACTTT.

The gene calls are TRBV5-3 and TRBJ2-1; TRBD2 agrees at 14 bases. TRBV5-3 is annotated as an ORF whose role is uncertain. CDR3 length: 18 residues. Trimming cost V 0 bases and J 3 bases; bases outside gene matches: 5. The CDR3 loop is CARSLGLAGGQVYNEQFF. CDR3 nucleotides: TGTGCCAGAAGCTTGGGACTAGCGGGGGGGCAGGTCTACAATGAGCAGTTCTTC.

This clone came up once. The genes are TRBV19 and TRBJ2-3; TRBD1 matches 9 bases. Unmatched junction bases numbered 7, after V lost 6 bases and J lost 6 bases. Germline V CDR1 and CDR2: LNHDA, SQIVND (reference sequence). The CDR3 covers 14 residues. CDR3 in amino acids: CASRTDRGTDTQYF. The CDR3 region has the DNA TGTGCCAGTAGGACCGACAGGGGGACCGATACGCAGTATTTT.

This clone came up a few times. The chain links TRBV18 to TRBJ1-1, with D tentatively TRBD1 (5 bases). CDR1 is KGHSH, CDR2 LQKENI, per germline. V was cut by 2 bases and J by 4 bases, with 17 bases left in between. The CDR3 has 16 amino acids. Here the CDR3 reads CASSPSRGVEVTEAFF. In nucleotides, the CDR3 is TGTGCCAGCTCACCATCCCGGGGGGTTGAGGTCACTGAAGCTTTCTTT.

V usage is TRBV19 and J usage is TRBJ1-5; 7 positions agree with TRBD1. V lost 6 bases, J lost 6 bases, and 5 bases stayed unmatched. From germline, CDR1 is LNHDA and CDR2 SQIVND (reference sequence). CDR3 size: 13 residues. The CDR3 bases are TGTGCCAGTAGAGGGGGCATGGGTCAGCCCCAGCATTTT. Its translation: CASRGGMGQPQHF.

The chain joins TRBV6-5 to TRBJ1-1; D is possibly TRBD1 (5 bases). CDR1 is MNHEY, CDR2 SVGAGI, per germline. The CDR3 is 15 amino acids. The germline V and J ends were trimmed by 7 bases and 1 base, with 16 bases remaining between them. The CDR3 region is CASTTWLGGNTEAFF. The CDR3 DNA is TGTGCCAGCACCACTTGGTTGGGGGGGAACACTGAAGCTTTCTTT.

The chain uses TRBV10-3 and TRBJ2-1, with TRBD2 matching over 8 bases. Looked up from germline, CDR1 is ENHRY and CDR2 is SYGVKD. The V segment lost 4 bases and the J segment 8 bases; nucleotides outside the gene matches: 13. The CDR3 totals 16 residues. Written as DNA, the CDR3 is TGTGCCATCAGTGCGGGCCGCGGGGGGTCATGGGATGAGCAGTTCTTC. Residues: CAISAGRGGSWDEQFF.

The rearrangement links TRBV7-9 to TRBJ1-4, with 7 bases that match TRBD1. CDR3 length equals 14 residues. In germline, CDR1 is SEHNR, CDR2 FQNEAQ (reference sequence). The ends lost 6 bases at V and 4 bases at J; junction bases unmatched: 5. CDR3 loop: CASSFRQGNEKLFF. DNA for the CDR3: TGTGCCAGCAGTTTCAGACAGGGTAATGAAAAACTGTTTTTT.

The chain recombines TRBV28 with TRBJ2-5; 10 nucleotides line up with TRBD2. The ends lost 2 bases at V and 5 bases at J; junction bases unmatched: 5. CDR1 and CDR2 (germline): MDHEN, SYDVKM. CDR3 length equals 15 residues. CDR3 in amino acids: CASSLPSSGGETQYF. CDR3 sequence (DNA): TGTGCCAGCAGTTTACCGAGTAGCGGGGGGGAGACCCAGTACTTC.

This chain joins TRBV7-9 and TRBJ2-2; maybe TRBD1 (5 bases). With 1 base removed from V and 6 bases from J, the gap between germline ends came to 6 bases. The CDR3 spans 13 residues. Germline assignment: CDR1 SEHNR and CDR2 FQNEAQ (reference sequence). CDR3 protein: CASSLDRSGELFF. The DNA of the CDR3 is TGTGCCAGCAGCTTAGACAGGTCCGGGGAGCTGTTTTTT.

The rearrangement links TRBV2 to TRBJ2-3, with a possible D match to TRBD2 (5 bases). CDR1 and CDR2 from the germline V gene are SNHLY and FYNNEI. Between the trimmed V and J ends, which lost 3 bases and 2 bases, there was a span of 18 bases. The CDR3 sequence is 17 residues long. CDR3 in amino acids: CASSDAAASQFTDTQYF. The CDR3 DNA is TGTGCCAGCAGTGACGCAGCGGCTAGCCAGTTCACAGATACGCAGTATTTT.

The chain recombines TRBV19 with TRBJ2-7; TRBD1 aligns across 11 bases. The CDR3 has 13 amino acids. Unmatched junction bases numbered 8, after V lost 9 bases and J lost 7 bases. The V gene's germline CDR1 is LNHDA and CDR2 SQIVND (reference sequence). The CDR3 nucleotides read TGTGCCAGCTCCGGGACAGGGGGTGTGGAGCAGTACTTC. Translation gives CASSGTGGVEQYF.

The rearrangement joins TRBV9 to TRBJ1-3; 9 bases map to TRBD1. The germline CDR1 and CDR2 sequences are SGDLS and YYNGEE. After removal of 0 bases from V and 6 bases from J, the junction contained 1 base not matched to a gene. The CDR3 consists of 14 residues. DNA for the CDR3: TGTGCCAGCAGCGTAGGGACAGGGGTAAACACCATATATTTT. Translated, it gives CASSVGTGVNTIYF.

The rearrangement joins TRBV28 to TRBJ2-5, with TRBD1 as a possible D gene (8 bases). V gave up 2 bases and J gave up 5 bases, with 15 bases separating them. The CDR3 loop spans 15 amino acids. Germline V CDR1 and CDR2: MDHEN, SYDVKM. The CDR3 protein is CASSLTGGADETQYF. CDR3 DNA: TGTGCCAGCAGTTTAACAGGGGGGGCGGACGAGACCCAGTACTTC.

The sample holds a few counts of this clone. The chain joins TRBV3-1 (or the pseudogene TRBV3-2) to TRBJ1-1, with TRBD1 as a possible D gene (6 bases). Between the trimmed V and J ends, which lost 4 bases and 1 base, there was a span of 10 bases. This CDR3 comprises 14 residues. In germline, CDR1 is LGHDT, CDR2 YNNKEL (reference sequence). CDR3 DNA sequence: TGTGCCAGCAGCCGACAGGAAAAGAACACTGAAGCTTTCTTT. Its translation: CASSRQEKNTEAFF.

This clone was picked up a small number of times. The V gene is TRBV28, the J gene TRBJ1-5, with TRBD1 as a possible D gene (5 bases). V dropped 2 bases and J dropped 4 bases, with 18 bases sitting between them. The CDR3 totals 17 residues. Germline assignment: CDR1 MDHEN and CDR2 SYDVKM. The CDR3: CASSLIQGPHLNQPQHF. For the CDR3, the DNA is TGTGCCAGCAGTTTAATCCAGGGCCCACACCTGAATCAGCCCCAGCATTTT.

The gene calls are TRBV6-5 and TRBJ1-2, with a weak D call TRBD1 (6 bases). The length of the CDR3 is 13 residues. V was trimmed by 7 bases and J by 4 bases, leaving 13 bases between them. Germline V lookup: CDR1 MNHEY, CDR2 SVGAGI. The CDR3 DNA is TGTGCCAGCACTACTGGACAGAGCTATGGCTACACCTTC. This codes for CASTTGQSYGYTF.

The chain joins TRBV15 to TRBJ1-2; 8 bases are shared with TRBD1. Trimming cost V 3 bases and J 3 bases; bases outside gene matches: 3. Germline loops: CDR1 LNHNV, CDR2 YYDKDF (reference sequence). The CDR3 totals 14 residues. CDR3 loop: CATSSGQGYYGYTF. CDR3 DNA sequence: TGTGCCACCAGCAGTGGACAGGGCTACTATGGCTACACCTTC.

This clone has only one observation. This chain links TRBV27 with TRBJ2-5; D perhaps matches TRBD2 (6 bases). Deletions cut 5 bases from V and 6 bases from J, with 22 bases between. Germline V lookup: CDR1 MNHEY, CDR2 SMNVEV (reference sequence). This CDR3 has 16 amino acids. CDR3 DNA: TGTGCCAGCAGTAAAATCCTTCCGGGGGAGGTAAAGACCCAGTACTTC. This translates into CASSKILPGEVKTQYF.